This TCR beta chain was identified during a study of monozygotic twins with inflammatory bowel disease. Regarding the study as a whole: Support was absent for any single strong signal or clonotype linked to IBD. Twin concordance left repertoire similarity unchanged, with limited power a possible explanation for this lack of difference.

Each donor had 2.5 ml of blood drawn. Note on this clonotype: Its antigen is still unknown.

Per germline, CDR1 SGHRS and CDR2 YFSETQ. The CDR3 contains 17 residues. The template-switching step introduced UMIs that carried a 6-nucleotide sample barcode. No DNA is given; TCRdb re-called the 5' RACE reads and lists each CDR3 protein once. Its table records more than 300,000 distinct CDR3 sequences. The sample consisted of blood. The TCR sequence derives from a human donor with ulcerative colitis or Crohn's disease, or a healthy co-twin of an affected twin (not recorded which). The chain joins TRBV5-1 to TRBJ2-5; there is no DNA to check the TCRdb D call of TRBD1. The CDR3 sequence: CASSPRAGPRAGETQYF.